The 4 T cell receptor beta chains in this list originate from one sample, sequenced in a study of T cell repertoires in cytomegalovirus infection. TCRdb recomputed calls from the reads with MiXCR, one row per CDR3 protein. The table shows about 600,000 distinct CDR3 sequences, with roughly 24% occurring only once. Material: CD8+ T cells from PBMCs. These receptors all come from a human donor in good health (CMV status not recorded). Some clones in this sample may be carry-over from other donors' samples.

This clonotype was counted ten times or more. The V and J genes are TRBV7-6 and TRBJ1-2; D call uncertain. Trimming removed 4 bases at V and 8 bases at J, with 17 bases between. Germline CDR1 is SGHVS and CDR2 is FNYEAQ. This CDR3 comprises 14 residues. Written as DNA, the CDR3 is TGTGCCAGCAGCTCCAGCGGGCCGGATTGGGGCTACACCTTC. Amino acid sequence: CASSSSGPDWGYTF.

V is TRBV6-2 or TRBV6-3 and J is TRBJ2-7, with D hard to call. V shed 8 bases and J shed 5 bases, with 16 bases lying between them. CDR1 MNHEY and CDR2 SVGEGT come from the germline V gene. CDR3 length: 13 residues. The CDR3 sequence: CASRFSVGHEQYF. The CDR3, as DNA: TGTGCCAGCCGGTTTTCGGTAGGCCACGAGCAGTACTTC.

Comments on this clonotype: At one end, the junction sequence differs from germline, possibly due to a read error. The CDR3 reads CASQDRVYSYTF. As DNA, the CDR3 is TGTGCCAGTCAAGACAGGGTCTATAGCTACACCTTC. This rearrangement joins TRBV2 to TRBJ1-2; 7 bases fit TRBD1. There are 12 residues in the CDR3. Germline CDR1 and CDR2: SNHLY and FYNNEI.

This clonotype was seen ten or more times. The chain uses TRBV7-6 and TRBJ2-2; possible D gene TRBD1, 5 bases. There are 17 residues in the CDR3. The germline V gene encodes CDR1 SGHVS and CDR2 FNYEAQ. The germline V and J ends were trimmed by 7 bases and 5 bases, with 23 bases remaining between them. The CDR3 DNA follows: TGTGCCAGCACCCCTTCCGACAGTTACGACCGAACCGGGGAGCTGTTTTTT. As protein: CASTPSDSYDRTGELFF.